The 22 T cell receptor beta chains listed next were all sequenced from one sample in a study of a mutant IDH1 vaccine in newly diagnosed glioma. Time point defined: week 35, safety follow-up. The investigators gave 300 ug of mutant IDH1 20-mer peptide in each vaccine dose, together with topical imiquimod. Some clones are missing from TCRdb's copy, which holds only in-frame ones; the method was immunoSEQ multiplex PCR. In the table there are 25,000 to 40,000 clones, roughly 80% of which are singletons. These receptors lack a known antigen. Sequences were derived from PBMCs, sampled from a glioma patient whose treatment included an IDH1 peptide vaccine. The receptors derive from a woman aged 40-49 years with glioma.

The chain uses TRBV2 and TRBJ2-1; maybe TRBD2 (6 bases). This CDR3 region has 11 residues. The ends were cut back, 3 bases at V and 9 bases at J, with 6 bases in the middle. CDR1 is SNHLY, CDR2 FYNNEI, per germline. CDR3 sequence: CASSEGGEQFF. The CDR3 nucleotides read TGTGCCAGCAGTGAGGGGGGTGAGCAGTTCTTC.

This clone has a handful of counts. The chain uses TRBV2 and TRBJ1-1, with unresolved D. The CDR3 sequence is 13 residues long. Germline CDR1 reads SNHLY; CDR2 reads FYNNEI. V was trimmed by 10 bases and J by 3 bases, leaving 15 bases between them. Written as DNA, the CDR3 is TGTGCCAACTCACCCCACCCGGACACTGAAGCTTTCTTT. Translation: CANSPHPDTEAFF. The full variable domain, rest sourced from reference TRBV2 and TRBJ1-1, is EPEVTQTPSHQVTQMGQEVILRCVPISNHLYFYWYRQILGQKVEFLVSFYNNEISEKSEIFDDQFSVERPDGSNFTLKIRSTKLEDSAMYFCANSPHPDTEAFFGQGTRLTVV.

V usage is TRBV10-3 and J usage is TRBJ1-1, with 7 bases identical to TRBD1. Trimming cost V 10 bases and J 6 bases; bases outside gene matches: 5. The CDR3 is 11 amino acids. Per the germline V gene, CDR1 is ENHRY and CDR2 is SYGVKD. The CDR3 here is CATQGGAEAFF. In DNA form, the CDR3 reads TGTGCCACTCAGGGGGGGGCTGAAGCTTTCTTT.

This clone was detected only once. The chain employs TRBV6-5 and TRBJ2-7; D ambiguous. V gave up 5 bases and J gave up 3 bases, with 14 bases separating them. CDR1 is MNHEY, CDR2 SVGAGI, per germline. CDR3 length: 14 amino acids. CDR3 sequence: CASSLRPLGYEQYF. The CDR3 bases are TGTGCCAGCAGTCTCCGGCCTCTCGGCTACGAGCAGTACTTC.

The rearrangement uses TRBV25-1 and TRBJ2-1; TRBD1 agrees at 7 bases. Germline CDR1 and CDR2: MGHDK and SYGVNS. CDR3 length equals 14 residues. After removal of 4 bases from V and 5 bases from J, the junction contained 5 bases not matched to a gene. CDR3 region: CASSVDRVDNEQFF. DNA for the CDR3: TGTGCCAGCAGTGTTGACAGGGTAGACAATGAGCAGTTCTTC.

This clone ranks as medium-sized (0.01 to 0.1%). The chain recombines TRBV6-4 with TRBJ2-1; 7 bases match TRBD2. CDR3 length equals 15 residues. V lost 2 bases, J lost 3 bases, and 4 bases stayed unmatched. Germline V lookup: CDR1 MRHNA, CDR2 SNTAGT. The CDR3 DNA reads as TGTGCCAGCAGTGACGGCGCGGGGGACTACAATGAGCAGTTCTTC. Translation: CASSDGAGDYNEQFF.

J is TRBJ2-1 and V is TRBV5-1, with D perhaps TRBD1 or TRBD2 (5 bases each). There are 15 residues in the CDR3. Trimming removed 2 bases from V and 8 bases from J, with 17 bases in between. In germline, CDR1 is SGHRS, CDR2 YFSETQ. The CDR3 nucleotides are TGCGCCAGCAGCTTCCGGGACCCCCTTACGGATGAGCAGTTCTTC. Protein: CASSFRDPLTDEQFF.

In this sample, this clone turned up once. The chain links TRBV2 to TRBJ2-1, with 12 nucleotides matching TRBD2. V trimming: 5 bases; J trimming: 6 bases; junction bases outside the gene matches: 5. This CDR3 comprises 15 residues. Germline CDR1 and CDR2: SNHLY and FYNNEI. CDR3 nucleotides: TGTGCCAGCAGTAAGACTAGCGGGGGTCTCAATGAGCAGTTCTTC. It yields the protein CASSKTSGGLNEQFF. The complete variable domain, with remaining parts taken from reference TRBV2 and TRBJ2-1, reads EPEVTQTPSHQVTQMGQEVILRCVPISNHLYFYWYRQILGQKVEFLVSFYNNEISEKSEIFDDQFSVERPDGSNFTLKIRSTKLEDSAMYFCASSKTSGGLNEQFFGPGTRLTVL.

CDR3 in amino acids: CASSPGTGEIGELFF. CDR3 sequence (DNA): TGTGCCAGCAGCCCCGGGACAGGGGAAATCGGGGAGCTGTTTTTT. The chain recombines TRBV14 with TRBJ2-2; 10 positions agree with TRBD1. This CDR3 is built from 15 residues. With V trimmed by 4 bases and J by 7 bases, 6 bases remained unmatched. CDR1 is SGHDN and CDR2 is FVKESK in the germline V gene.

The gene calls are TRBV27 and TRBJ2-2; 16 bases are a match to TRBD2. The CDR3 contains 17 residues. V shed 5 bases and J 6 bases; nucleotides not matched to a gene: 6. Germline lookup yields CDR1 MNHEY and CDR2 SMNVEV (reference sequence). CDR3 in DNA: TGTGCCAGCAGTCCCGGGACTAGCGGGGGGGCCCCCGGGGAGCTGTTTTTT. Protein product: CASSPGTSGGAPGELFF.

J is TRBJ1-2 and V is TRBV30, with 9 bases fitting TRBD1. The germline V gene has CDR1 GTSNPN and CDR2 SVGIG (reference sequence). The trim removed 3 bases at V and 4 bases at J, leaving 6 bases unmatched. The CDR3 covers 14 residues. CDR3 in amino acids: CAWSPNRGPYGYTF. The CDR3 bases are TGTGCCTGGAGCCCTAACAGGGGGCCCTATGGCTACACCTTC.

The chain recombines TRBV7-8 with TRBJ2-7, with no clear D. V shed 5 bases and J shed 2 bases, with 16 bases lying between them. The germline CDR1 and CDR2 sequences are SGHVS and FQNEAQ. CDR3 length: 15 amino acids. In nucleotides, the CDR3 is TGTGCCAGCAGCCTAGAACGCTACCAGCCCTACGAGCAGTACTTC. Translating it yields CASSLERYQPYEQYF.

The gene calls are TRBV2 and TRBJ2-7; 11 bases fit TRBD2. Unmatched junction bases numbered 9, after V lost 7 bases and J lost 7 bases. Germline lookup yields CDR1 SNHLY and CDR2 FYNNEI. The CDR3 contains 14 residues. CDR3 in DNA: TGTGCCAGCACAGGGCTAGCGGGGGGCGGGGAGCAGTACTTC. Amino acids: CASTGLAGGGEQYF.

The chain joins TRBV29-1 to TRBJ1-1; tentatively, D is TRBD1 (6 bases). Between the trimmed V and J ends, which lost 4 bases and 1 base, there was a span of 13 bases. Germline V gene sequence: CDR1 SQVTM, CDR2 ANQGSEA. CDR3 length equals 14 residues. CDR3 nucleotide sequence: TGCAGCGTTGGATTAGGGGGGGGGAACACTGAAGCTTTCTTT. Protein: CSVGLGGGNTEAFF.

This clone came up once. CDR3 DNA: TGTGCCAGCAGCTTGGATGGCGGGGGGGCGAACACCGGGGAGCTGTTTTTT. This codes for CASSLDGGGANTGELFF. This chain links TRBV5-6 with TRBJ2-2, with 9 bases aligning to TRBD2. Germline CDR1 reads SGHDT; CDR2 reads YYEEEE. The CDR3 spans 17 residues. With 0 bases clipped from V and 0 bases from J, the junction kept 3 bases outside the gene matches.

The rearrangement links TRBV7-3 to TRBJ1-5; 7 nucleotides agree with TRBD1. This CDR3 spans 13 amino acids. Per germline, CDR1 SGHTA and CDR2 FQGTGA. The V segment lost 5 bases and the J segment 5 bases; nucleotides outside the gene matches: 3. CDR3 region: CASSATGDQPQHF. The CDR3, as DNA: TGTGCCAGCAGCGCCACAGGGGATCAGCCCCAGCATTTT.

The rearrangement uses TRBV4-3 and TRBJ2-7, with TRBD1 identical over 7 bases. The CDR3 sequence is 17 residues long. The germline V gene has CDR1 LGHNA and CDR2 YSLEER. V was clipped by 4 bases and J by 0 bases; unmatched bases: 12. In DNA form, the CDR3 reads TGCGCCAGCAGCCCTCGGGACAGTTCCAGCGCCTCCTACGAGCAGTACTTC. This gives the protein CASSPRDSSSASYEQYF.

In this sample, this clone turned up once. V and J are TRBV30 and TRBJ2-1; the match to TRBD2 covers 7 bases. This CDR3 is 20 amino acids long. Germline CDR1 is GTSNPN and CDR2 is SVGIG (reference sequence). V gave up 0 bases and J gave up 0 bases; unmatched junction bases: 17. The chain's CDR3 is CAWSVNPPRLAADSYNEQFF. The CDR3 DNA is TGTGCCTGGAGTGTTAACCCACCCCGGCTAGCGGCGGACTCCTACAATGAGCAGTTCTTC.

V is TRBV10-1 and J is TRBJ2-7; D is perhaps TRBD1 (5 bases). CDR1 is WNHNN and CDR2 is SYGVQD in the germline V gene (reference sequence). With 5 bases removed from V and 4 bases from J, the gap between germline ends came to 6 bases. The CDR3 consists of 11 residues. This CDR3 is CASSQGYEQYF. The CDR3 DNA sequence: TGCGCCAGCAGTCAGGGTTACGAGCAGTACTTC.

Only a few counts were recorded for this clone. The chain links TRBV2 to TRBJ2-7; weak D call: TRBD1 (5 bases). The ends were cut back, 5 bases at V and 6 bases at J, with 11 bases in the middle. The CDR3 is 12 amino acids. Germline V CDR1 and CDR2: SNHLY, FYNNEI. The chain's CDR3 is CASSSGFPEQYF. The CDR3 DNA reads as TGTGCCAGCAGTTCAGGGTTCCCCGAGCAGTACTTC.

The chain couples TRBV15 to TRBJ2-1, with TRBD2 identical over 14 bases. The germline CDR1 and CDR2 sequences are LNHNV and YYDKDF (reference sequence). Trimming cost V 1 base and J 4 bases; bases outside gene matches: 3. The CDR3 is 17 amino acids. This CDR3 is CATSRGTSGGSYNEQFF. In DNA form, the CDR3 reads TGTGCCACCAGCAGAGGGACTAGCGGGGGGTCTTACAATGAGCAGTTCTTC.

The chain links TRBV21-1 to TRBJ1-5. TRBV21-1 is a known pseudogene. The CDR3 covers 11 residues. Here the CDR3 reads CASSKGQPQHF. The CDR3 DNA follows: TGTGCCAGCAGCAAAGGCCAGCCCCAGCATTTT.